A single sample gave rise to the 24 T cell receptor beta chains below, sequenced in a study of blood T cell repertoires in COVID-19. This table comes from immunoSEQ multiplex PCR, and its TCRdb copy is limited to in-frame clones, with some not included. The sample yields approximately 110,000 clones, 70% to 85% seen once. The sample was peripheral blood. These receptors all stem from a human donor with acute or convalescent COVID-19. The donor label of this sample is uncertain.

This clone was observed a handful of times. The chain carries TRBV4-2 and TRBJ2-2; 8 bases agree with TRBD2. With 6 bases clipped from V and 5 bases from J, the junction kept 8 bases outside the gene matches. From germline, CDR1 is LGHNA and CDR2 YNFKEQ. The CDR3 consists of 15 residues. The CDR3 coding sequence is TGTGCCAGCAGTCTCATCGGGGGGGGAACCGGGGAGCTGTTTTTT. Its translation: CASSLIGGGTGELFF.

The chain links TRBV5-1 to TRBJ2-5; 10 nucleotides match TRBD2. Germline lookup yields CDR1 SGHRS and CDR2 YFSETQ. The ends lost 4 bases at V and 4 bases at J; junction bases unmatched: 16. This CDR3 is built from 18 residues. CDR3 residues: CASSNHGASGGSSETQYF. CDR3 DNA: TGCGCCAGCAGCAATCATGGGGCTAGCGGGGGCTCTTCAGAGACCCAGTACTTC.

The rearrangement links TRBV21-1 to TRBJ1-4; the DNA was not compared with TRBD1, the D call given in the table. TRBV21-1 is marked as a pseudogene. CDR3 length: 13 residues. DNA for the CDR3: TGTGCCGTCTGGGACAGGGCGGATGAAAAACTGTTTTTT. Amino acids: CAVWDRADEKLFF.

The chain employs TRBV5-1 and TRBJ1-3; weak D call: TRBD1 (5 bases). V was clipped by 0 bases and J by 0 bases, with 7 bases between them. In germline, CDR1 is SGHRS, CDR2 YFSETQ. This CDR3 comprises 15 residues. CDR3 loop: CASSLDGGSGNTIYF. CDR3 sequence (DNA): TGCGCCAGCAGCTTGGACGGGGGCTCTGGAAACACCATATATTTT.

This chain connects TRBV18 to TRBJ2-5; D remains unclear. Germline V CDR1 and CDR2: KGHSH, LQKENI. V was clipped by 2 bases and J by 5 bases, with 6 bases between them. The CDR3 is 12 amino acids. The DNA for the CDR3 is TGTGCCAGCTCACCAGTGAGGGAGACCCAGTACTTC. It specifies CASSPVRETQYF.

This chain links TRBV3-1 (or the pseudogene TRBV3-2) with TRBJ2-7, with TRBD1 identical over 7 bases. V dropped 4 bases and J dropped 4; count of bases not matched to a gene: 4. The CDR3 runs to 13 residues. Germline V gene data show CDR1 as LGHDT and CDR2 as YNNKEL (reference sequence). The CDR3 nucleotides read TGTGCCAGCAGCCGCCTACAGGGGTACGAGCAGTACTTC. This translates into CASSRLQGYEQYF.

The rearrangement links TRBV5-1 to TRBJ1-4, with 7 bases lining up with TRBD1. The CDR3 length is 14 residues. From germline, CDR1 is SGHRS and CDR2 YFSETQ. V lost 0 bases, J lost 4 bases, and 0 bases stayed unmatched. The CDR3 loop reads CASSLGDSNEKLFF. CDR3 DNA: TGCGCCAGCAGCTTGGGGGACAGTAATGAAAAACTGTTTTTT. The full variable domain, completed using reference TRBV5-1 and TRBJ1-4, is KAGVTQTPRYLIKTRGQQVTLSCSPISGHRSVSWYQQTPGQGLQFLFEYFSETQRNKGNFPGRFSGRQFSNSRSEMNVSTLELGDSALYLCASSLGDSNEKLFFGSGTQLSVL.

The rearrangement joins TRBV21-1 to TRBJ2-4; the table's D call of TRBD2 was not tested on the DNA. TRBV21-1 is a listed pseudogene. This CDR3 spans 15 amino acids. In DNA, the CDR3 is TGTGCCAGCAGCCGGTCGGTCCATGCCAAAAACATTCAGTACTTC. Its translation is CASSRSVHAKNIQYF.

The V gene is TRBV7-9, the J gene TRBJ1-2, with TRBD1 matching 8 bases. The CDR3 is 14 amino acids. Germline CDR1 reads SEHNR; CDR2 reads FQNEAQ (reference sequence). V shed 10 bases, J shed 6 bases, and the junction held 13 bases outside the gene matches. The CDR3 protein is CATGGGQGRDGYTF. CDR3 sequence (DNA): TGTGCCACCGGGGGAGGACAGGGCAGGGATGGCTACACCTTC.

This chain connects TRBV7-9 to TRBJ2-1; the match to TRBD2 covers 7 bases. The CDR3 contains 16 residues. Per the germline V gene, CDR1 is SEHNR and CDR2 is FQNEAQ (reference sequence). V trimming: 1 base; J trimming: 4 bases; junction bases outside the gene matches: 7. CDR3 nucleotide sequence: TGTGCCAGCAGCTTAGTGCTAGCGGCGAGGTACAATGAGCAGTTCTTC. This encodes CASSLVLAARYNEQFF.

The chain joins TRBV6-6 to TRBJ2-2, with D perhaps TRBD2 (7 bases). The CDR3 sequence is 16 residues long. From germline, CDR1 is MNHNY and CDR2 SVGAGI (reference sequence). V lost 2 bases and J lost 1, with 11 bases in between. The CDR3 is CASSYTGGGNTGELFF. CDR3 coding DNA: TGTGCCAGCAGTTACACGGGGGGCGGGAACACCGGGGAGCTGTTTTTT.

This clone showed up just a few times. The chain uses TRBV6-2 or TRBV6-3 and TRBJ2-7; 7 bases are shared with TRBD1. This CDR3 contains 14 residues. Germline values: CDR1 MNHEY, CDR2 SVGEGT. V trimming: 4 bases; J trimming: 3 bases; junction bases outside the gene matches: 6. CDR3 sequence: CASSFGTASYEQYF. The CDR3 DNA reads as TGTGCCAGCAGTTTCGGGACAGCCAGCTACGAGCAGTACTTC.

This sequence joins TRBV5-1 and TRBJ2-6; TRBD1 might be the D (5 bases). The CDR3 runs to 15 residues. The V end lost 4 bases, the J end lost 2 bases, and 10 bases lay between the germline ends. Looked up from germline, CDR1 is SGHRS and CDR2 is YFSETQ. This chain's CDR3 is CASSHQGTGANVLTF. In DNA form, the CDR3 reads TGCGCCAGCAGCCATCAGGGTACTGGGGCCAACGTCCTGACTTTC.

The rearrangement links TRBV18 to TRBJ1-1; maybe TRBD1 (5 bases). The CDR3 consists of 14 residues. CDR1 is KGHSH and CDR2 is LQKENI in the germline V gene. V dropped 2 bases and J dropped 4 bases, with 11 bases sitting between them. The CDR3: CASSPTQGGTEAFF. The DNA for the CDR3 is TGTGCCAGCTCACCAACCCAGGGAGGCACTGAAGCTTTCTTT.

This clone appeared many times. This specimen includes other DNA sequences encoding the same CDR3. V and J are TRBV18 and TRBJ2-3; D perhaps matches TRBD2 (6 bases). V was trimmed by 3 bases and J by 2 bases, leaving 9 bases between them. The CDR3 contains 14 residues. Germline CDR1 KGHSH, CDR2 LQKENI. The CDR3 coding sequence is TGTGCCAGCTCACCGAGGACTAACACAGATACGCAGTATTTT. The encoded protein is CASSPRTNTDTQYF.

This clone was recorded a few times. The V call is TRBV7-9, the J call TRBJ1-2; D ambiguous. The CDR3 has 15 amino acids. The germline V and J ends were trimmed by 0 bases and 3 bases, with 11 bases remaining between them. Germline CDR1 reads SEHNR; CDR2 reads FQNEAQ (reference sequence). The CDR3 sequence: CASSLAATVYYGYTF. The CDR3 region has the DNA TGTGCCAGCAGCTTAGCCGCCACAGTATACTATGGCTACACCTTC. The complete variable domain, with remaining parts taken from reference TRBV7-9 and TRBJ1-2, reads DTGVSQNPRHKITKRGQNVTFRCDPISEHNRLYWYRQTLGQGPEFLTYFQNEAQLEKSRLLSDRFSAERPKGSFSTLEIQRTEQGDSAMYLCASSLAATVYYGYTFGSGTRLTVV.

This clone was counted between two and nine times. This chain joins TRBV6-2 or TRBV6-3 and TRBJ2-3; TRBD2 matches at 9 bases. There are 15 residues in the CDR3. Per the germline V gene, CDR1 is MNHEY and CDR2 is SVGEGT. Trimming took 3 bases from V and 1 from J; bases not matched to a gene: 2. CDR3 sequence reads: CASSYLAGGTDTQYF. The CDR3 DNA reads as TGTGCCAGCAGTTATTTAGCGGGGGGCACAGATACGCAGTATTTT.

This chain links TRBV7-2 with TRBJ2-3; TRBD2 matches at 10 bases. V was pared by 5 bases and J by 2 bases, with 16 bases of the junction left unmatched. This CDR3 is 19 amino acids long. From germline, CDR1 is SGHTA and CDR2 FQGNSA. CDR3 region: CASSPRGTERGGYTDTQYF. The DNA for the CDR3 is TGTGCCAGCAGCCCCAGAGGCACCGAGCGGGGGGGTTACACAGATACGCAGTATTTT.

This clone has only a few counts. The CDR3 is CASGAPPGASADTQYF. The CDR3 bases are TGTGCTAGTGGTGCCCCCCCAGGGGCCAGCGCAGATACGCAGTATTTT. The rearrangement uses TRBV12-5 and TRBJ2-3; tentatively, D is TRBD1 (6 bases). V was clipped by 5 bases and J by 4 bases, with 19 bases between them. This CDR3 has 16 residues. CDR1 LGHNT and CDR2 FRNRAP come from the germline V gene.

This clone was seen many times. The V and J genes are TRBV4-1 and TRBJ2-5; TRBD2 matches at 9 bases. The CDR3 is 17 residues long. Germline lookup yields CDR1 MGHRA and CDR2 YSYEKL. The V gene end was trimmed by 1 base and the J gene end by 2 bases; junction bases not matched to a gene: 8. CDR3 DNA sequence: TGCGCCAGCAGCCAAGTCTTGGGTAGCGGGGGACAAGAGACCCAGTACTTC. Its protein product is CASSQVLGSGGQETQYF.

The chain employs TRBV18 and TRBJ1-1; 7 nucleotides match TRBD1. Per the germline V gene, CDR1 is KGHSH and CDR2 is LQKENI. The CDR3 sequence is 14 residues long. With V trimmed by 5 bases and J by 6 bases, 9 bases remained unmatched. The CDR3 loop is CASSSGSGGSEAFF. The CDR3 DNA reads as TGTGCCAGCTCATCCGGGTCAGGGGGATCTGAAGCTTTCTTT.

The chain combines TRBV5-1 with TRBJ1-3; D remains unclear. This CDR3 has 14 amino acids. The V end was cut by 6 bases, the J end by 1 base, with 11 bases between. Germline CDR1 SGHRS, CDR2 YFSETQ. CDR3 region: CASKEYFSGNTIYF. The CDR3 DNA reads as TGCGCCAGCAAGGAGTACTTTTCTGGAAACACCATATATTTT.

The CDR3, as DNA: TGTGCCAGCAGTTACACCGCAAGGACAGGAGGAAACATTCAGTACTTC. This sequence encodes CASSYTARTGGNIQYF. This chain uses TRBV6-5 with TRBJ2-4, with 7 bases that match TRBD1. V shed 2 bases and J 6 bases; nucleotides not matched to a gene: 10. The germline V gene encodes CDR1 MNHEY and CDR2 SVGAGI. The CDR3 totals 16 residues.

The CDR3 protein is CASSSRVGKLFF. CDR3 in DNA: TGTGCCAGCAGTAGCAGGGTCGGTAAACTGTTTTTT. This chain connects TRBV28 to TRBJ1-4, with a weak D call TRBD1 (5 bases). Germline-derived CDR1 and CDR2 are MDHEN and SYDVKM. Trimming stripped 5 bases from V and 11 bases from J, with 12 bases between. CDR3 size: 12 residues.